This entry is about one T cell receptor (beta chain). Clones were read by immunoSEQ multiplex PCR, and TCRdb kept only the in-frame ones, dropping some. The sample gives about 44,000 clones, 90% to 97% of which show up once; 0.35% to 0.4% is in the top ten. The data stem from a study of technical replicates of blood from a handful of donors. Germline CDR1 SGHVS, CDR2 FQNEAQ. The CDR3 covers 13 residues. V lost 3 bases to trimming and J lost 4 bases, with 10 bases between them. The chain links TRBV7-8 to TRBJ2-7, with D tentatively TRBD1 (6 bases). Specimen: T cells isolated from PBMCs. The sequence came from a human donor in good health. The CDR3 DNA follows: TGTGCCAGCAGCTTCGGACAGTATTACGAGCAGTACTTC. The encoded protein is CASSFGQYYEQYF.